Sequencing of this TCR beta chain was carried out in a study of blood T cells in healthy people across ages. This clonotype has just a few counts. The V end was cut by 6 bases, the J end by 8 bases, with 15 bases between. There are 13 residues in the CDR3. CDR1 and CDR2 (germline): SGHRS, YFSETQ. Sample-barcoded 5' priming and a J-beta primer mix drove a second PCR of roughly 7 to 11 cycles. The authors tagged each cDNA molecule using a template-switch adaptor with 12 random nucleotides. TCRdb reprocessed the 5' RACE reads via MiXCR and lists one record per CDR3 protein. The table has approximately 1,000,000 distinct CDR3 sequences, 45% seen once.

This chain connects TRBV5-1 to TRBJ2-1; D uncertain. What was sequenced was blood. The source of this sequence is a woman aged 55-70 years in good health. The CDR3 loop reads CASTDPWVYEQFF. The CDR3 region has the DNA TGCGCCAGCACCGACCCCTGGGTATATGAGCAGTTCTTC.